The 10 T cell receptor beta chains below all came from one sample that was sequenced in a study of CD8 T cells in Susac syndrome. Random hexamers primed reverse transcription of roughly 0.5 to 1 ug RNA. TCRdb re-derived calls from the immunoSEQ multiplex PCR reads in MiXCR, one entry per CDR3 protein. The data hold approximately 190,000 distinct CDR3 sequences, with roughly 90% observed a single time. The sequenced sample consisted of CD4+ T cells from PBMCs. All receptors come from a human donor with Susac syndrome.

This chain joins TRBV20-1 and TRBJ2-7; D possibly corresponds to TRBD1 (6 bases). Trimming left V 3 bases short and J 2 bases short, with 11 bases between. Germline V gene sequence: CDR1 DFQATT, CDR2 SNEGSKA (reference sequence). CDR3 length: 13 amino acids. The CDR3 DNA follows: TGCAGTGCTAGCTTCAGGGGAGCCTACGAGCAGTACTTC. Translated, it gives CSASFRGAYEQYF.

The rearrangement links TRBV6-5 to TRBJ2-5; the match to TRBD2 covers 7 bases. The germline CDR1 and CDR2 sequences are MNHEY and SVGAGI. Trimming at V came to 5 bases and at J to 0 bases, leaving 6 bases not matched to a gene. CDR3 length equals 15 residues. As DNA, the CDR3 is TGTGCCAGCAGTCTAAGCGGGGCCTACCAAGAGACCCAGTACTTC. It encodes CASSLSGAYQETQYF.

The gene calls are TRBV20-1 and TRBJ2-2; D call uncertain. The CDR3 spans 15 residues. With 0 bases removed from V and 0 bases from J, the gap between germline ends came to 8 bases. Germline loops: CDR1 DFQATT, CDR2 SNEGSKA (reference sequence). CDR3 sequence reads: CSARDNIANTGELFF. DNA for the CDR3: TGCAGTGCTAGAGATAATATCGCGAACACCGGGGAGCTGTTTTTT.

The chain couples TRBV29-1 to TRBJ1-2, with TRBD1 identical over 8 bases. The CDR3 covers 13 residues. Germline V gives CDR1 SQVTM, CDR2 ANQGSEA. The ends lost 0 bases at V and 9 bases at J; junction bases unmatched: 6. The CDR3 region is CSVEEYRGDRYTF. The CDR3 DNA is TGCAGCGTTGAAGAGTACAGGGGGGATCGCTACACCTTC. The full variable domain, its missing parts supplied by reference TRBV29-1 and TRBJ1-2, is SAVISQKPSRDICQRGTSLTIQCQVDSQVTMMFWYRQQPGQSLTLIATANQGSEATYESGFVIDKFPISRPNLTFSTLTVSNMSPEDSSIYLCSVEEYRGDRYTFGSGTRLTVV.

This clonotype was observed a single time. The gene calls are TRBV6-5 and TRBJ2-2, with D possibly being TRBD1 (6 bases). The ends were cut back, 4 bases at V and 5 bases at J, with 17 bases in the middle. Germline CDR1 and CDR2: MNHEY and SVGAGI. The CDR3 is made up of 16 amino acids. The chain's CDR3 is CASSSRQAVLTGELFF. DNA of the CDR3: TGTGCCAGCAGTTCCCGACAGGCTGTATTAACCGGGGAGCTGTTTTTT.

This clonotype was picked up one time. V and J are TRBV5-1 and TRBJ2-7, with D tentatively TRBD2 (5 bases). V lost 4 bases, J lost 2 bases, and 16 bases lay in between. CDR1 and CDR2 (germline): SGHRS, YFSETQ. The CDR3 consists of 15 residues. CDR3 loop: CASSPSSGSPYEQYF. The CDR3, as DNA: TGCGCCAGCAGCCCCTCGTCGGGGTCCCCCTACGAGCAGTACTTC.

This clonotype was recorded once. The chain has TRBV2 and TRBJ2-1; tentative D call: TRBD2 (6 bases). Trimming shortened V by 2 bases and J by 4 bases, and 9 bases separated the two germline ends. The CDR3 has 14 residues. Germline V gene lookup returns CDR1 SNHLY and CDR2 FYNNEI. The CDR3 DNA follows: TGTGCCAGCAGTGAAACGGGAGCTTACAATGAGCAGTTCTTC. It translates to CASSETGAYNEQFF.

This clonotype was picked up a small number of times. CDR3 in amino acids: CASSTQVNSPLHF. The CDR3 nucleotides read TGTGCCAGCAGCACCCAAGTGAATTCACCCCTCCACTTT. The chain recombines TRBV9 with TRBJ1-6; D is undetermined. V dropped 4 bases and J dropped 7 bases, with 9 bases sitting between them. This CDR3 comprises 13 residues. The germline gives CDR1 SGDLS, CDR2 YYNGEE.

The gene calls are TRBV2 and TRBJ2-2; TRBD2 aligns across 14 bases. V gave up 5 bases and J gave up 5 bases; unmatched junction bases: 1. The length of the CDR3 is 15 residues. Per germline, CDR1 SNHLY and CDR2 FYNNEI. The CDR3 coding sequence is TGTGCCAGCAGTTGGACTAGCGGGGGGACCGGGGAGCTGTTTTTT. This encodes CASSWTSGGTGELFF.

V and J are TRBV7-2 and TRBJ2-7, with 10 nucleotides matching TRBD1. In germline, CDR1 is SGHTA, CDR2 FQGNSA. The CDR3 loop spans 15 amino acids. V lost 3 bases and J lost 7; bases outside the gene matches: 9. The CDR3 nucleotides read TGTGCCAGCAGCTTCCGGACAGGGGGGATCGGGGAGCAGTACTTC. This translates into CASSFRTGGIGEQYF.